The next 14 T cell receptor beta chains were all read from a single sample in a study of identical twins. TCRdb processed the 5' RACE reads anew with MiXCR; each CDR3 protein has one entry. Seen here are 400,000 to 550,000 distinct CDR3 sequences, 24% observed once, and the top ten hold 2.9%. This sample also appeared in a second study, on T cells expressing NK-cell markers.

Sequenced sample: CD4+ T cells sorted from blood. The receptors were sampled from a woman between 18 and 29 years old in good health.

This clonotype was counted between two and nine times. The chain combines TRBV10-3 with TRBJ2-7; 12 nucleotides agree with TRBD2. V dropped 11 bases and J dropped 4; count of bases not matched to a gene: 9. Germline V lookup: CDR1 ENHRY, CDR2 SYGVKD. This CDR3 spans 14 amino acids. The CDR3 nucleotides read TGTGCCTCACGGACTAGCGGGACCTTTTACGAGCAGTACTTC. This translates into CASRTSGTFYEQYF.

This clonotype has more than one count but fewer than ten. The chain uses TRBV20-1 and TRBJ1-1; no clear D gene. The germline gives CDR1 DFQATT, CDR2 SNEGSKA (reference sequence). The CDR3 is 14 amino acids. The V end was cut by 3 bases, the J end by 1 base, with 12 bases between. The CDR3 nucleotides read TGCAGTGCTAGGAAGAGGGCAGCGAACACTGAAGCTTTCTTT. Translating gives CSARKRAANTEAFF.

The chain joins TRBV10-1 to TRBJ2-2; 8 bases are shared with TRBD1. With V trimmed by 4 bases and J by 11 bases, 3 bases remained unmatched. The CDR3 totals 12 residues. Germline values: CDR1 WNHNN, CDR2 SYGVQD (reference sequence). This CDR3 is CASSGTGLELFF. CDR3 bases: TGCGCCAGCAGTGGGACAGGGTTAGAGCTGTTTTTT.

Only a few counts were recorded for this clonotype. The rearrangement links TRBV5-1 to TRBJ2-1; D is perhaps TRBD1 or TRBD2 (5 bases each). The CDR3 covers 14 residues. Germline V CDR1 and CDR2: SGHRS, YFSETQ. V was cut by 4 bases and J by 8 bases, with 16 bases left in between. The CDR3 DNA is TGCGCCAGCAGCCCTTTAGGGGTTAGCGATGAGCAGTTCTTC. It encodes CASSPLGVSDEQFF.

This chain links TRBV12-3 or TRBV12-4 with TRBJ1-1, with 7 bases matching TRBD1. Trimming at V came to 7 bases and at J to 2 bases, leaving 7 bases not matched to a gene. This CDR3 spans 14 amino acids. CDR3 region: CASNYRQGNTEAFF. The CDR3 region has the DNA TGTGCCAGCAATTATAGACAGGGTAACACTGAAGCTTTCTTT.

This clonotype was seen more than once but under ten times. The V and J genes are TRBV12-3 or TRBV12-4 and TRBJ2-2; 7 bases map to TRBD2. J gave up 6 bases and V 8 bases, and 9 bases lay outside the gene matches. This CDR3 has 14 amino acids. The chain's CDR3 is CASGGGNRPGELFF. The CDR3 coding sequence is TGTGCCAGCGGGGGGGGAAACCGCCCCGGGGAGCTGTTTTTT.

V and J are TRBV27 and TRBJ2-1; the D is unclear. Germline CDR1 and CDR2: MNHEY and SMNVEV (reference sequence). V lost 3 bases, J lost 0 bases, and 9 bases lay in between. The CDR3 contains 15 residues. The CDR3 loop reads CASSFLALSYNEQFF. In DNA, the CDR3 is TGTGCCAGCAGTTTTTTAGCTCTCTCCTACAATGAGCAGTTCTTC.

The V call is TRBV12-3 or TRBV12-4, the J call TRBJ1-5; D is ambiguous. With 2 bases removed from V and 2 bases from J, the gap between germline ends came to 10 bases. This CDR3 region has 15 residues. The CDR3 loop is CASSLWGRGNQPQHF. The DNA for the CDR3 is TGTGCCAGCAGTTTATGGGGAAGAGGCAATCAGCCCCAGCATTTT.

This clonotype was seen a few times. The chain has TRBV5-1 and TRBJ1-1, with no clear D. V gave up 0 bases and J gave up 7 bases, with 10 bases separating them. Per the germline V gene, CDR1 is SGHRS and CDR2 is YFSETQ. The CDR3 spans 13 residues. The CDR3 here is CASSLGQVGEAFF. CDR3 nucleotide sequence: TGCGCCAGCAGCTTGGGGCAGGTGGGTGAAGCTTTCTTT. Variable domain in full (rest from reference TRBV5-1 and TRBJ1-1): KAGVTQTPRYLIKTRGQQVTLSCSPISGHRSVSWYQQTPGQGLQFLFEYFSETQRNKGNFPGRFSGRQFSNSRSEMNVSTLELGDSALYLCASSLGQVGEAFFGQGTRLTVV.

This clonotype appeared once. The V and J genes are TRBV20-1 and TRBJ2-1, with unresolved D. Trimming stripped 5 bases from V and 4 bases from J, with 15 bases between. The CDR3 is 14 residues long. The germline V gene encodes CDR1 DFQATT and CDR2 SNEGSKA (reference sequence). As DNA, the CDR3 is TGCAGTGCTTCGCCGTCTTACGTTTACAATGAGCAGTTCTTC. Protein sequence: CSASPSYVYNEQFF.

This sequence joins TRBV10-3 and TRBJ1-2, with D possibly TRBD1 on 6 matching bases. The V gene's germline CDR1 is ENHRY and CDR2 SYGVKD. This CDR3 is built from 12 residues. Deletions cut 8 bases from V and 8 bases from J, with 15 bases between. CDR3 protein: CAILGGGAGYTF. CDR3 bases: TGTGCCATCCTTGGCGGGGGGGCCGGCTACACCTTC.

This clonotype was seen at least ten times. The chain carries TRBV2 and TRBJ2-6; perhaps TRBD1 as D (5 bases). Germline V gives CDR1 SNHLY, CDR2 FYNNEI. V lost 7 bases and J lost 2, with 9 bases in between. This CDR3 contains 14 residues. The CDR3 DNA reads as TGTGCCAGCAAGACAGAGGCTGGGGCCAACGTCCTGACTTTC. Translation gives CASKTEAGANVLTF.

The chain is built from TRBV20-1 and TRBJ2-2, with a possible D match to TRBD1 (6 bases). V gave up 2 bases and J gave up 0 bases, with 13 bases separating them. The CDR3 runs to 16 residues. Germline V CDR1 and CDR2: DFQATT, SNEGSKA (reference sequence). CDR3 DNA sequence: TGCAGTGCTAGACCAGGGGACATAGCGAACACCGGGGAGCTGTTTTTT. Amino acid sequence: CSARPGDIANTGELFF.

A few counts support this clonotype. This rearrangement joins TRBV11-2 to TRBJ1-1, with D possibly being TRBD1 (6 bases). V lost 0 bases and J lost 0, with 8 bases in between. CDR3 length: 15 residues. Per the germline V gene, CDR1 is SGHAT and CDR2 is FQNNGV. CDR3 DNA sequence: TGTGCCAGCAGCTTAGAGGGGGCGGTGAACACTGAAGCTTTCTTT. This encodes CASSLEGAVNTEAFF.